The 15 T cell receptor beta chains below were found in one sample sequenced in a study of tumor and adjacent non-tumor tissue in lung cancer. RNA was extracted from bulk tissue without any cell sorting. TCRbeta libraries were built with three rounds of nested PCR, modified from ARM-PCR. MiXCR was run by TCRdb on the multiplex PCR reads, yielding one entry per CDR3 protein. The table includes 100,000 to 150,000 distinct CDR3 sequences, 66% detected once. Specimen: lung tumor tissue. The origin of the receptors is a young man with non-small cell lung cancer.

Points on this clonotype: The CDR3 does not close with the conserved phenylalanine or tryptophan, likely indicating a read error. This chain links TRBV6-1 with TRBJ2-7; TRBD2 aligns across 10 bases. The CDR3 spans 14 residues. V gave up 9 bases and J gave up 1 base; unmatched junction bases: 6. The V gene's germline CDR1 is MNHNS and CDR2 SASEGT. CDR3 protein: CASVSGRGSYEQYS. The CDR3 region has the DNA TGTGCCAGTGTCAGCGGGAGGGGTTCCTACGAGCAGTACTCC.

This clonotype was detected only a few times. Since no conserved phenylalanine or tryptophan closes the CDR3, a read error is the likely cause. The chain joins TRBV6-1 to TRBJ1-2; D gene uncertain. Germline V CDR1 and CDR2: MNHNS, SASEGT. Deletions cut 7 bases from V and 2 bases from J, with 8 bases between. CDR3 length: 12 amino acids. CDR3 DNA: TGTGCCAGCAAGGTGACAAACTATGGCTACACCTCC. This codes for CASKVTNYGYTS.

V usage is TRBV20-1 and J usage is TRBJ2-7; D perhaps matches TRBD1 (6 bases). The CDR3 runs 15 residues. The V gene lost 7 bases and the J gene lost 4 bases, with 23 bases spanning the gap. Germline CDR1 is DFQATT and CDR2 is SNEGSKA (reference sequence). As DNA, the CDR3 is TGCAGTGTTCTACGACGTGAGCAGGGGCATTACGAGCAGTACTTC. It is translated as CSVLRREQGHYEQYF.

For this clonotype: This may stem from a read error, because a much larger clone lies one nucleotide away. The chain has TRBV20-1 and TRBJ2-7, with 11 positions matching TRBD2. CDR3 length: 17 residues. Trimming removed 3 bases from V and 6 bases from J; junction bases left unmatched: 16. CDR1 and CDR2 (germline): DFQATT, SNEGSKA (reference sequence). The CDR3 loop reads CSASLGISGRAWREQYF. DNA of the CDR3: TGCAGTGCTAGCCTTGGGATTAGCGGGAGGGCCTGGCGCGAGCAGTACTTC.

As to this clonotype: A much larger clone lies one base from this, so it may be a read error. The chain recombines TRBV12-3 or TRBV12-4 with TRBJ1-5; possibly TRBD1 for D (6 bases). The CDR3 consists of 15 residues. The V end lost 7 bases, the J end lost 4 bases, and 17 bases lay between the germline ends. CDR3 nucleotide sequence: TGTGCCAGCAAGGCCGGGTCAGGGGCAAATCAGCCCCAGCATTTT. Its protein is CASKAGSGANQPQHF.

Turning to this clonotype: Germline is not matched at one junction end, which may reflect a read error. In DNA, the CDR3 is TGTCCCAGTAGTTACTCGAGGGGTGGTAGCTCCTACAATGAGCAGTTCTTC. Amino acid sequence: CPSSYSRGGSSYNEQFF. V gene TRBV6-5 combines with J gene TRBJ2-1, with D perhaps TRBD1 or TRBD2 (5 bases each). This CDR3 is 17 amino acids long. Germline V lookup: CDR1 MNHEY, CDR2 SVGAGI.

As regards this clonotype: Germline is not matched at one junction end, which may reflect a read error. The chain is built from TRBV6-2 or TRBV6-3 and TRBJ2-7; D is unresolved. The germline gives CDR1 MNHEY, CDR2 SVGEGT. This CDR3 has 11 residues. The DNA of the CDR3 is TGTGTCAGCAGTTCGCGGTACGAGCAGTACTTC. It yields the protein CVSSSRYEQYF.

This clonotype was seen many times. With a much larger clone just one base away, this may be a read error. The CDR3 bases are TGTGCCAGCAGTTACGGGACTAGCGCAGATACGCAGTATTTT. Translated, it gives CASSYGTSADTQYF. The chain is built from TRBV6-2 or TRBV6-3 and TRBJ2-3; 10 nucleotides match TRBD2. Trimming took 2 bases from V and 4 from J; bases not matched to a gene: 0. Per the germline V gene, CDR1 is MNHEY and CDR2 is SVGEGT. The CDR3 has 14 residues.

The count of this clonotype is one. A much larger clone differs by one base, so this may be a read error. V and J are TRBV20-1 and TRBJ2-2, with 7 bases matching TRBD2. The CDR3 is 15 amino acids. Germline V gene lookup returns CDR1 DFQATT and CDR2 SNEGSKA (reference sequence). V shed 6 bases, J shed 8 bases, and the junction held 15 bases outside the gene matches. CDR3: CSAPIAGVGRGELFF. CDR3 in DNA: TGCAGTGCGCCAATTGCGGGAGTTGGTAGAGGGGAGCTGTTTTTT.

As concerns this clonotype: One junction end disagrees with the germline gene, perhaps due to a read error. The chain is built from TRBV11-2 and TRBJ2-1; D may be TRBD1 or TRBD2 (6 bases each). Germline V gene data show CDR1 as SGHAT and CDR2 as FQNNGV. This CDR3 comprises 15 residues. CDR3 region: CASSLWIGGRNEQLF. The CDR3 bases are TGTGCCAGCAGCTTATGGATAGGGGGGAGGAATGAGCAGTTATTC.

With respect to this clonotype: One end of the junction fails to match germline, which may point to a read error. The chain couples TRBV11-1 to TRBJ2-5; D tentatively fits TRBD1 or TRBD2 (5 bases each). CDR3 length: 14 residues. In germline, CDR1 is SGHAT, CDR2 FQDESV (reference sequence). The CDR3 sequence is CASSPTTQEETQYF. CDR3 nucleotide sequence: TGTGCCAGCAGCCCAACGACACAGGAGGAGACCCAATACTTC.

The J gene is TRBJ1-1, the V gene TRBV28; D not certain. This CDR3 comprises 14 residues. Germline loops: CDR1 MDHEN, CDR2 SYDVKM. V was shortened by 7 bases and J by 11 bases, with 23 bases between the two germline ends. CDR3 loop: CASTVKRAGILAFF. In nucleotides, the CDR3 is TGTGCCAGCACCGTAAAGAGGGCAGGAATTTTGGCTTTCTTT.

With respect to this clonotype: One end of the junction varies from germline; a read error may be responsible. The chain combines TRBV11-1 with TRBJ2-2, with 7 bases lining up with TRBD1. The CDR3 spans 13 residues. CDR1 and CDR2 (germline): SGHAT, FQDESV (reference sequence). CDR3 coding DNA: TGTGCCAACAGCTTTCAGGGGGACGGGGAACTGTTTTTT. Its translation: CANSFQGDGELFF. The full variable domain, its missing parts supplied by reference TRBV11-1 and TRBJ2-2, is EAEVAQSPRYKITEKSQAVAFWCDPISGHATLYWYRQILGQGPELLVQFQDESVVDDSQLPKDRFSAERLKGVDSTLKIQPAELGDSAMYLCANSFQGDGELFFGEGSRLTVL.

Comment on this clonotype: An end of the junction does not agree with germline; a read error may underlie this. V gene TRBV12-3 or TRBV12-4 combines with J gene TRBJ2-1, with 8 bases lining up with TRBD1. This CDR3 comprises 15 residues. CDR3 loop: CVSSSPGGGNNEQFF. In DNA form, the CDR3 reads TGTGTCAGCAGTTCCCCAGGGGGCGGAAACAATGAACAGTTCTTC.

Turning to this clonotype: One end of the junction varies from germline; a read error may be responsible. V usage is TRBV7-3 and J usage is TRBJ2-5; possible D gene TRBD2, 6 bases. Germline V gives CDR1 SGHTA, CDR2 FQGTGA. The length of the CDR3 is 16 residues. CDR3 residues: CTSSLNPGQHQESQYF. The CDR3 DNA is TGTACTAGCAGCTTAAATCCGGGGCAGCATCAAGAGAGCCAGTACTTC. Based on the CDR3 plus reference TRBV7-3 and TRBJ2-5, the full variable domain is GAGVSQTPSNKVTEKGKYVELRCDPISGHTALYWYRQSLGQGPEFLIYFQGTGAADDSGLPNDRFFAVRPEGSVSTLKIQRTERGDSAVYLCTSSLNPGQHQESQYFGPGTRLLVL.